This record covers a single T cell receptor beta chain. Its antigen is unidentified. Unmatched junction bases numbered 0, after V lost 6 bases and J lost 4 bases. CDR3 size: 12 residues. Germline CDR1 MNHNS, CDR2 SASEGT. The source of the sample is a study of OX40 agonist ivuxolimab in advanced cancers. Study overall: Across the patients, intravenous ivuxolimab was delivered every 2 weeks at 0.01 to 10 mg/kg.

Method: immunoSEQ multiplex PCR; TCRdb's copy keeps in-frame clones and lacks some. The data show tens of thousands of clones, about 86% seen once. Points from the study as a whole: CD4+ T cells averaged fewer expanded clones than CD8+ T cells.

The chain couples TRBV6-1 to TRBJ1-2; 9 bases agree with TRBD1. Sample: CD4+ or CD8+ T cells sorted from blood, taken in a trial of the OX40 agonist ivuxolimab. This clonotype was obtained from an adult with an advanced solid tumor such as melanoma, head and neck, liver or kidney cancer. The CDR3: CASRGQGYGYTF. The CDR3 DNA follows: TGTGCCAGCAGGGGACAGGGCTATGGCTACACCTTC.